The rows below give T cell receptor beta chains drawn from one sample of a study of T cell repertoires in cytomegalovirus infection. TCRdb re-derived calls from the reads in MiXCR, one entry per CDR3 protein. Seen here are some 150,000 distinct CDR3 sequences, 20% to 25% observed once, and the top ten hold roughly 9.8%. The sample comprised PBMCs. The receptors were sampled from a human donor in good health (CMV status not recorded). Some clones in this sample may be carry-over from other donors' samples. CDR3s include the opening cysteine and the closing phenylalanine or tryptophan. The order of the fields is D gene, J gene, V gene, clone size, CDR3 length, CDR3 protein, CDR3 DNA. A D gene is named only where the DNA matches it firmly. Clone size is shown for a subset of rows, as once, few, many or a class of expanded clone.

D gene: TRBD1; J gene: TRBJ1-1; V gene: TRBV5-5; clone size: many; CDR3 length: 15; CDR3 protein: CASSRDRDWDTEAFF; CDR3 DNA: TGTGCCAGCAGCCGGGACAGGGATTGGGACACTGAAGCTTTCTTT
D gene: -; J gene: TRBJ2-7; V gene: TRBV5-1; clone size: -; CDR3 length: 13; CDR3 protein: CASSTGQSYEQYF; CDR3 DNA: TGCGCCAGCAGCACCGGGCAGAGCTACGAGCAGTACTTC
D gene: -; J gene: TRBJ2-3; V gene: TRBV7-2; clone size: many; CDR3 length: 14; CDR3 protein: CATTKGGSTDTQYF; CDR3 DNA: TGTGCCACCACCAAGGGCGGGAGCACAGATACGCAGTATTTT
D gene: -; J gene: TRBJ2-3; V gene: TRBV5-1; clone size: few; CDR3 length: 14; CDR3 protein: CASSHTSTADTQYF; CDR3 DNA: TGCGCCAGCAGCCATACTAGCACGGCAGATACGCAGTATTTT
D gene: TRBD2; J gene: TRBJ2-7; V gene: TRBV6-2/TRBV6-3; clone size: -; CDR3 length: 14; CDR3 protein: CASLGLASSYEQYF; CDR3 DNA: TGTGCCTCCCTCGGACTAGCGTCTTCCTACGAGCAGTACTTC
D gene: -; J gene: TRBJ2-7; V gene: TRBV2; clone size: -; CDR3 length: 14; CDR3 protein: CASSEDRLAYEQYF; CDR3 DNA: TGTGCCAGCAGTGAAGACAGGTTAGCCTACGAGCAGTACTTC
D gene: -; J gene: TRBJ1-5; V gene: TRBV2; clone size: many; CDR3 length: 13; CDR3 protein: CASRTEGNQPQHF; CDR3 DNA: TGTGCCAGCAGGACGGAAGGAAATCAGCCCCAGCATTTT
D gene: -; J gene: TRBJ2-7; V gene: TRBV5-1; clone size: -; CDR3 length: 13; CDR3 protein: CASSSLETNEQYF; CDR3 DNA: TGCGCCAGCAGCTCTCTAGAAACGAACGAGCAGTACTTC
D gene: -; J gene: TRBJ2-6; V gene: TRBV28; clone size: many; CDR3 length: 15; CDR3 protein: CASSHGGSGANVLTF; CDR3 DNA: TGTGCCAGCAGCCACGGGGGCTCTGGGGCCAACGTCCTGACTTTC
D gene: -; J gene: TRBJ2-2; V gene: TRBV7-9; clone size: few; CDR3 length: 14; CDR3 protein: CASRKGRNTGELFF; CDR3 DNA: TGTGCCAGCAGAAAGGGGAGAAACACCGGGGAGCTGTTTTTT
D gene: TRBD1; J gene: TRBJ1-5; V gene: TRBV6-2/TRBV6-3; clone size: many; CDR3 length: 15; CDR3 protein: CASRTGTGGFRPQHF; CDR3 DNA: TGTGCCAGCAGGACCGGGACAGGGGGCTTTCGGCCCCAGCATTTT
D gene: -; J gene: TRBJ2-7; V gene: TRBV18; clone size: -; CDR3 length: 14; CDR3 protein: CASSPFGAGGEQYF; CDR3 DNA: TGTGCCAGCTCACCTTTTGGTGCAGGCGGGGAGCAGTACTTC
D gene: -; J gene: TRBJ2-1; V gene: TRBV5-5; clone size: few; CDR3 length: 15; CDR3 protein: CASSSSGTGSPEQFF; CDR3 DNA: TGTGCCAGCAGCTCTTCCGGGACGGGGTCCCCTGAGCAGTTCTTC
D gene: -; J gene: TRBJ1-1; V gene: TRBV12-3/TRBV12-4; clone size: many; CDR3 length: 14; CDR3 protein: CASSLGLSNTEAFF; CDR3 DNA: TGTGCCAGCAGTTTGGGACTCTCCAACACTGAAGCTTTCTTT